Listed here is a single TCR beta chain. Its cognate antigen is unknown. Other DNA sequences of this sample code for an identical CDR3. The record originates from a study of shared clonotypes between healthy human individuals. Study-wide results and limits: Naive subsets usually exceeded memory subsets in estimated richness. The generation probabilities recorded for non-shared clonotypes fell below those of clonotypes shared by all four donors.

Splitting the CD4+ cells yielded a CD45RA+ naive subset and a CD45RA-negative memory subset. Assay used: immunoSEQ multiplex PCR; TCRdb lists only in-frame clones, some missing. The table lists some 2,500,000 clones, roughly 93% of them singletons. In germline, CDR1 is SGHTA, CDR2 FQGNSA. This CDR3 has 15 amino acids. V was clipped by 0 bases and J by 3 bases; unmatched bases: 3. The receptor was derived from a young man in good health. Some clones in this sample may be carry-over from other donors' samples. The sequenced sample was naive CD4+ T cells from PBMCs. Subset in this sample: CD45RA+ positively selected. V is TRBV7-2 and J is TRBJ2-7; 9 nucleotides agree with TRBD2. CDR3 amino acids: CASSLAGTSSYEQYF. CDR3 in DNA: TGTGCCAGCAGCTTAGCGGGGACTAGCAGCTACGAGCAGTACTTC.